A selection of T cell receptor beta chains follows, all from one sample in a study of cytomegalovirus exposure and HLA in healthy donors. The assay was immunoSEQ multiplex PCR, and TCRdb's table has in-frame clones only and misses some. This table holds 160,000 or so clones, over 80% found once. The sequenced sample was PBMCs. The source is a man aged 50 or older in good health and CMV-seropositive. CDR3s include the opening cysteine and the closing phenylalanine or tryptophan. The D gene is left open where the match is weak. Size is omitted from some rows. Given values are once, few, many or a class for expanded clones.

TRBD2	NA	TRBJ2-3	TRBV30	CAWSGRRGGTTDTQYF	TGTGCCTGGAGTGGACGGCGGGGGGGTACCACAGATACGCAGTATTTT
TRBD1	NA	TRBJ2-7	TRBV9	CASSAEGGWGQGAYEQYF	TGTGCCAGCAGCGCCGAAGGTGGTTGGGGACAGGGGGCCTACGAGCAGTACTTC
TRBD2	once	TRBJ2-3	TRBV7-8	CASSLGVAGLTDTQYF	TGTGCCAGCAGCTTAGGGGTAGCGGGGCTCACAGATACGCAGTATTTT
TRBD2	once	TRBJ2-7	TRBV7-2	CASSLDAGGPIEQYF	TGTGCCAGCAGCTTAGACGCGGGAGGGCCCATCGAGCAGTACTTC
TRBD2	few	TRBJ2-3	TRBV10-3	CAIRGSAGDTDTQYF	TGTGCCATCAGGGGGTCGGCGGGGGACACAGATACGCAGTATTTT
NA	NA	TRBJ2-1	TRBV6-1	CASSQELPPSYNEQFF	TGTGCCAGCAGTCAAGAACTCCCGCCCTCATACAATGAGCAGTTCTTC
TRBD2	NA	TRBJ2-5	TRBV6-6	CASSPASGKETQYF	TGTGCCAGCAGCCCGGCTAGCGGGAAAGAGACCCAGTACTTC
NA	NA	TRBJ2-2	TRBV28	CASSRISGELFF	TGTGCCAGCAGTCGTATCTCCGGGGAGCTGTTTTTT
NA	once	TRBJ1-5	TRBV5-6	CASSSRDLPYQPQHF	TGTGCCAGCAGCAGCCGGGATTTGCCTTATCAGCCCCAGCATTTT
NA	few	TRBJ1-5	TRBV30	CAWSVPGDNQPQHF	TGTGCCTGGAGTGTACCAGGGGACAATCAGCCCCAGCATTTT
NA	NA	TRBJ2-7	TRBV27	CASGGTYEQYF	TGTGCCAGCGGCGGAACCTACGAGCAGTACTTC
NA	NA	TRBJ2-1	TRBV28	CASSFGGSSYNEQFF	TGTGCCAGCAGTTTCGGCGGAAGCTCCTACAATGAGCAGTTCTTC
TRBD2	NA	TRBJ2-7	TRBV2	CASRLAGGLEQYF	TGTGCCAGCCGACTAGCGGGGGGGCTCGAGCAGTACTTC
NA	NA	TRBJ2-1	TRBV4-1	CASSPTPAGYNEQFF	TGCGCCAGCAGCCCTACCCCGGCGGGGTACAATGAGCAGTTCTTC
NA	NA	TRBJ2-5	TRBV9	CASSLGGAGSPETQYF	TGTGCCAGCAGCCTCGGAGGGGCGGGGTCCCCAGAGACCCAGTACTTC
TRBD2	NA	TRBJ2-5	TRBV9	CASAGGRGETQYF	TGTGCCAGCGCGGGGGGCCGGGGAGAGACCCAGTACTTC
NA	NA	TRBJ2-3	TRBV14	CASSQWTVTDTQYF	TGTGCCAGCAGCCAATGGACAGTCACAGATACGCAGTATTTT
NA	NA	TRBJ1-4	TRBV27	CASSWLTGEKLFF	TGTGCCAGCAGCTGGCTTACGGGGGAAAAACTGTTTTTT
NA	NA	TRBJ1-4	TRBV6-1	CASSEEGDVKPFF	TGTGCCAGCAGTGAAGAAGGAGACGTCAAACCGTTTTTT
NA	NA	TRBJ2-7	TRBV28	CASSVASTGFYEQYF	TGTGCCAGCTCAGTTGCCTCAACAGGGTTCTACGAGCAGTACTTC
TRBD2	NA	TRBJ2-7	TRBV28	CASSGGYEQYF	TGTGCCAGTAGCGGGGGGTACGAGCAGTACTTC
TRBD1	NA	TRBJ1-3	TRBV9	CASTTDRAGNTIYF	TGTGCCAGCACTACGGACAGGGCTGGAAACACCATATATTTT
NA	NA	TRBJ2-5	TRBV7-3	CASSLGSAETQYF	TGTGCCAGCAGCTTAGGTTCCGCGGAGACCCAGTACTTC
TRBD1	NA	TRBJ1-2	TRBV13	CASSSNRDRTFYGYTF	TGTGCCAGCAGCTCAAACCGGGACAGAACCTTCTATGGCTACACCTTC
NA	NA	TRBJ1-4	TRBV4-1	CASSQGGGSEKLFF	TGCGCCAGCAGCCAAGGGGGGGGGAGTGAAAAACTGTTTTTT
NA	once	TRBJ2-7	TRBV7-6	CASSSPNYEQYF	TGTGCCAGCAGCTCCCCCAACTACGAGCAGTACTTC
NA	few	TRBJ1-1	TRBV27	CASSLIGGVGVSTEAFF	TGTGCCAGCAGTTTAATAGGAGGGGTCGGGGTTTCCACTGAAGCTTTCTTT
TRBD2	once	TRBJ2-5	TRBV2	CASSEHVGLAGLQETQYF	TGTGCCAGCAGTGAACATGTGGGACTAGCGGGGCTACAAGAGACCCAGTACTTC
NA	few	TRBJ1-1	TRBV21-1	CASSLFTGVCTEAFF	TGTGCCAGCAGCCTATTTACAGGGGTTTGTACTGAAGCTTTCTTT
TRBD1	NA	TRBJ1-2	TRBV7-3	CASSLGGDWTGNGYTF	TGTGCCAGCAGCTTAGGGGGGGACTGGACAGGGAACGGCTACACCTTC
NA	few	TRBJ2-6	TRBV15	CATSSTTGSGANVLTF	TGTGCCACCAGCAGCACCACGGGCTCTGGGGCCAACGTCCTGACTTTC
NA	NA	TRBJ2-2	TRBV28	CASSLVAGTGELFF	TGTGCCAGCAGTTTAGTCGCGGGCACCGGGGAGCTGTTTTTT
NA	NA	TRBJ1-5	TRBV2	CASSERTSNQPQHF	TGTGCCAGCAGTGAAAGGACTTCCAATCAGCCCCAGCATTTT
TRBD1	NA	TRBJ1-1	TRBV10-3	CAISDLGDRGPEAFF	TGTGCCATCAGTGATCTGGGGGACAGGGGACCTGAAGCTTTCTTT
NA	NA	TRBJ2-7	TRBV1	CTSSQDGGTGFEQYF	TGCACCAGCAGCCAAGACGGAGGGACAGGGTTCGAGCAGTACTTC
TRBD2	NA	TRBJ2-3	TRBV28	CASTTGASGSGGTDTQYF	TGTGCCAGCACCACCGGGGCTAGCGGGAGTGGGGGCACAGATACGCAGTATTTT
TRBD2	once	TRBJ2-1	TRBV6-4	CASSDEMRGGEQFF	TGTGCCAGCAGTGACGAGATGCGGGGGGGGGAGCAGTTCTTC
TRBD1	NA	TRBJ2-7	TRBV29-1	CSAGPGQGDEQYF	TGCAGCGCCGGACCGGGACAGGGGGACGAGCAGTACTTC
TRBD1	NA	TRBJ1-1	TRBV19	CASSRRQGAMNTEAFF	TGTGCCAGTAGTAGACGACAGGGGGCTATGAACACTGAAGCTTTCTTT